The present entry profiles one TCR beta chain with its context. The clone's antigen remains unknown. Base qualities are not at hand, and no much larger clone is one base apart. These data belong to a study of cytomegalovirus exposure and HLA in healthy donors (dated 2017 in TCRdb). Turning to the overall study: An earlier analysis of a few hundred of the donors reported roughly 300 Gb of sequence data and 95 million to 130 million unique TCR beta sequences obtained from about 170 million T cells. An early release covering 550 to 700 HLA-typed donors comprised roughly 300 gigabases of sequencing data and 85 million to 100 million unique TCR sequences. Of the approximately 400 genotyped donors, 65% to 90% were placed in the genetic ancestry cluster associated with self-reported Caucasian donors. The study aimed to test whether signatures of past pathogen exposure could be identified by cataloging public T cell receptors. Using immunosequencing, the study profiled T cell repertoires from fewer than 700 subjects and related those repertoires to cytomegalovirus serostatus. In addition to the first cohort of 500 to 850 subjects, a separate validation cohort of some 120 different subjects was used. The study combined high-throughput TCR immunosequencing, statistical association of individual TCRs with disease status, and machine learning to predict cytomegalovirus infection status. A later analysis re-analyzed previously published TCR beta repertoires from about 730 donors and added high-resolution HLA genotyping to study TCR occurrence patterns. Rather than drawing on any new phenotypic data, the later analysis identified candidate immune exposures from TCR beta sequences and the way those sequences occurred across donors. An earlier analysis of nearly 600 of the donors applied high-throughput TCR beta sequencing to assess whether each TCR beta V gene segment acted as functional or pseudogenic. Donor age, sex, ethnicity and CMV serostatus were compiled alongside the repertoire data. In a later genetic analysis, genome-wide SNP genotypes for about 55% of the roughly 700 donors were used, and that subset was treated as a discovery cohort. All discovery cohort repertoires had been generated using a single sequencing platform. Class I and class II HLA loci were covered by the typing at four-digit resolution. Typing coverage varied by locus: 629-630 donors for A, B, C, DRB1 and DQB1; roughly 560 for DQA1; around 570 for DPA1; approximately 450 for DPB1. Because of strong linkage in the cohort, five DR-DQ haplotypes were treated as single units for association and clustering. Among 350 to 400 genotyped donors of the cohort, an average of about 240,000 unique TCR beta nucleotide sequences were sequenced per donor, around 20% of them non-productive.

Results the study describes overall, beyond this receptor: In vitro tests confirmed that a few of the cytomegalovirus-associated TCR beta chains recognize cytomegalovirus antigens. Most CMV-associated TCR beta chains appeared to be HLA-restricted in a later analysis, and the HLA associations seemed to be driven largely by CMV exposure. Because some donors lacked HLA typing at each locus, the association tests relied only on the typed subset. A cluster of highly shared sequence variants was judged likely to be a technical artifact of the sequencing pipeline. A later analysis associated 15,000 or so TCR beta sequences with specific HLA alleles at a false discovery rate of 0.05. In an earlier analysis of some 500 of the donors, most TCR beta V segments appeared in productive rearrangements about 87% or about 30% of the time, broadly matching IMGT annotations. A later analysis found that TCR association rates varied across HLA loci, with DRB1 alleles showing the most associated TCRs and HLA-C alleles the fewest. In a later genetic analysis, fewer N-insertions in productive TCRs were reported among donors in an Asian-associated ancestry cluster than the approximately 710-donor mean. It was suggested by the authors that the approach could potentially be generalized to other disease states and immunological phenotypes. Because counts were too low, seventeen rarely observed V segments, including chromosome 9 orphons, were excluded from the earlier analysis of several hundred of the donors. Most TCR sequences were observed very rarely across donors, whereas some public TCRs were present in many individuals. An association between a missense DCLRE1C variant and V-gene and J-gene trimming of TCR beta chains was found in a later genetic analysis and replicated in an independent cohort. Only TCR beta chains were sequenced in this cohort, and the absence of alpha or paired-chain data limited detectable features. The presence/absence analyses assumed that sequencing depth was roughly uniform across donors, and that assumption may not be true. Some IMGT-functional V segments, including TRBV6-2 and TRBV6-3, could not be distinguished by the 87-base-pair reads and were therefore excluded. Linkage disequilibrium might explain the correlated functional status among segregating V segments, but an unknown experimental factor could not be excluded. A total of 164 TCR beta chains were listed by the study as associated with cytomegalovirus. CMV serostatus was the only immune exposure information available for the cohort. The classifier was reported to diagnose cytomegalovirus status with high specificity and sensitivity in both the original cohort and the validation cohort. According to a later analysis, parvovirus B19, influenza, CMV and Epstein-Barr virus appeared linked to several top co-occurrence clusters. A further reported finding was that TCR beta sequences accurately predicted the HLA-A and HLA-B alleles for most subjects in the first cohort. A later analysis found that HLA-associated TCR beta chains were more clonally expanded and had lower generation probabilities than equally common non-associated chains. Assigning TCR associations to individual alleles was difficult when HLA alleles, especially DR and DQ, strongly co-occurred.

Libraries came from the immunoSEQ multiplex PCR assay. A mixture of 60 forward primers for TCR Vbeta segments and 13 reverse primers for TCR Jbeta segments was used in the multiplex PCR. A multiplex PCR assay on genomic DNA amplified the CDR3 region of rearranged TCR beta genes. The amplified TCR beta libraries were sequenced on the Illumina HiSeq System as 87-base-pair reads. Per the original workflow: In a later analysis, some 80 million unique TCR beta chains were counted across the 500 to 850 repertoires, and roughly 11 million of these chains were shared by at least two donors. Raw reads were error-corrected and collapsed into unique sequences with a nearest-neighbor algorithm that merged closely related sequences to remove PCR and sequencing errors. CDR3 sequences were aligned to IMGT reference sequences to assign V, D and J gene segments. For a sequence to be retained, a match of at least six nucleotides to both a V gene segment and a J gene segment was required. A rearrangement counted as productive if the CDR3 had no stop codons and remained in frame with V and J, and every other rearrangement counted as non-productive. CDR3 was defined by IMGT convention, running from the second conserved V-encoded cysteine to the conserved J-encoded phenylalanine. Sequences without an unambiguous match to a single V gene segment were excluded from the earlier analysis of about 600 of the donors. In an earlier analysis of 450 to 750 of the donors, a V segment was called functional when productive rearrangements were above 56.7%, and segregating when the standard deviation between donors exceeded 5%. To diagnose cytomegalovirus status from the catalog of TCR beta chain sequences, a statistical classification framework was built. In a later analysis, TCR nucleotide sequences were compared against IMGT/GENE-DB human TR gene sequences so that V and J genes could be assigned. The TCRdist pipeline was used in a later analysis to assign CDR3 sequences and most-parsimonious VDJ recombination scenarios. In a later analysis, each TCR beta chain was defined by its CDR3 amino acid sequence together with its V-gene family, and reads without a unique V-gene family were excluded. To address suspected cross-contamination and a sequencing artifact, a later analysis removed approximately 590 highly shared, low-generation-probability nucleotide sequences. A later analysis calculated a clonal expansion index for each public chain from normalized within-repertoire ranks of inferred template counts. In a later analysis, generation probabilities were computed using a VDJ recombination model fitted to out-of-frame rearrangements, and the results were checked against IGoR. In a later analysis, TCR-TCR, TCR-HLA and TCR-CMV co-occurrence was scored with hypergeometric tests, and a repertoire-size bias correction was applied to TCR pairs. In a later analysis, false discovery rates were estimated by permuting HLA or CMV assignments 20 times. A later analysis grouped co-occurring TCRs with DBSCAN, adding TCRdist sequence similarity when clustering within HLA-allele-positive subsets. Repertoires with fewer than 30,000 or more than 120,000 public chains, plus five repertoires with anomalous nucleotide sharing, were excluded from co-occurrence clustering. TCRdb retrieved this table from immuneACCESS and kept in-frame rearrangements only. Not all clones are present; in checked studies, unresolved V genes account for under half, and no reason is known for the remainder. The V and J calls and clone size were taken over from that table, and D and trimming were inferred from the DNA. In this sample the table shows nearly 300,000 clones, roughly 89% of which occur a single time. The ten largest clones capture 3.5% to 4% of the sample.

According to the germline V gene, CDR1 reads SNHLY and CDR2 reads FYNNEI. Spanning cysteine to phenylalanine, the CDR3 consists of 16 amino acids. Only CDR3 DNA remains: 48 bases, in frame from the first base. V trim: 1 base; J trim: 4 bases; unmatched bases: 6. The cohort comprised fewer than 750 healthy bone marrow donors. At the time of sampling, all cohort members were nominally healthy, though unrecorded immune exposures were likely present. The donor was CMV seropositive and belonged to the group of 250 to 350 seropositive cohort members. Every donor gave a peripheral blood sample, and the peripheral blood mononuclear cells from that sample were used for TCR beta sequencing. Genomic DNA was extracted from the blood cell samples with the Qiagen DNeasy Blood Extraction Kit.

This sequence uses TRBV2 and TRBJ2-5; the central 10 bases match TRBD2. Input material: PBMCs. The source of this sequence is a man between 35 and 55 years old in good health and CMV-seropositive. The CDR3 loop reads CASSEVKREGRETQYF. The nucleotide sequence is TGTGCCAGCAGTGAAGTTAAGCGGGAGGGCCGAGAGACCCAGTACTTC.